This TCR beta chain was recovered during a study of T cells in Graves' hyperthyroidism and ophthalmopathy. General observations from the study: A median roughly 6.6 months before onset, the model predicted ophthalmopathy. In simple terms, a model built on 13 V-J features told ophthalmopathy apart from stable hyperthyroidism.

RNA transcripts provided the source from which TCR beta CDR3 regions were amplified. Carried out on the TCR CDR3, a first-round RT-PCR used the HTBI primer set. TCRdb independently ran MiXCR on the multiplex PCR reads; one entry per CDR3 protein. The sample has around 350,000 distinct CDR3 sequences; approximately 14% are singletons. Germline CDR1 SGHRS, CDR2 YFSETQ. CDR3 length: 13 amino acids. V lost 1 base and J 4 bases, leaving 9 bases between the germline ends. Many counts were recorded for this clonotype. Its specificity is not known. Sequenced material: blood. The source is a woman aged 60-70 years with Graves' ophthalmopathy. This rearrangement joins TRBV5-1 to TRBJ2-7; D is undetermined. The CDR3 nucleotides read TGCGCCAGCAGCTTGAGTCCTGAATACGAGCAGTACTTC. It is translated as CASSLSPEYEQYF.